This is a list of T cell receptor beta chains from one sample in a study of radiotherapy plus CTLA-4 blockade in lung cancer. TCRdb's table, derived via immunoSEQ multiplex PCR, lists solely in-frame clones and lacks some. The data hold about 48,000 clones, with around 88% observed a single time. The material sequenced was peripheral blood, taken from a patient treated with radiotherapy plus ipilimumab. These receptors were collected from a human donor with non-small cell lung cancer that progressed on radiotherapy plus ipilimumab. Some clones in this sample may be carry-over from other donors' samples. Both conserved end residues are part of each CDR3. D genes are given only for firm matches. Only part of the rows carry a size: once, few, many, or a class if the clone is expanded.

TRBV19	-	TRBJ1-5	-	TGTGCCAGTAGTATTCCCAACCGGGACAATCAGCCCCAGCATTTT	CASSIPNRDNQPQHF
TRBV19	-	TRBJ1-5	-	TGTGCCAGTAGTAGGCAGGGGAGCAATCAGCCCCAGCATTTT	CASSRQGSNQPQHF
TRBV7-3	TRBD1	TRBJ1-2	-	TGTGCCAGCAGCGTCGGACAGGGGATCTATGGCTACACCTTC	CASSVGQGIYGYTF
TRBV10-3	TRBD1	TRBJ1-2	-	TGTGCCAGCGGACAGGGGGCGCCTAACTATGGCTACACCTTC	CASGQGAPNYGYTF
TRBV25-1	-	TRBJ2-3	-	TGTGCCAGCCCCTGGCGGGGCAAAGCACCCTTTGAGGTACAGTATTTT	CASPWRGKAPFEVQYF
TRBV7-2	TRBD2	TRBJ2-7	-	TGTGCCAGCAGCCCCGGGGTAGCGGGAGGGCAAGGCGAGCAGTACTTC	CASSPGVAGGQGEQYF
TRBV18	-	TRBJ2-7	once	TGTGCCAGCTCACGGGCAGGGTCATTATACGAGCAGTACTTC	CASSRAGSLYEQYF
TRBV5-8	-	TRBJ1-5	-	TGTGCCAGCAGCTTTCGGACAGCTAATCAGCCCCAGCATTTT	CASSFRTANQPQHF
TRBV2	-	TRBJ2-2	-	TGTGCCAGCAGTGTTTCTGCGGGGGCTGGCACCGGGGAGCTGTTTTTT	CASSVSAGAGTGELFF
TRBV28	-	TRBJ2-3	-	TGTGCCAGCAGGTCGAGGGGCACAGATACGCAGTATTTT	CASRSRGTDTQYF
TRBV6-5	TRBD2	TRBJ2-1	-	TGTGCCAGCAGTTATCTAGCGGGGCAATACAATGAGCAGTTCTTC	CASSYLAGQYNEQFF
TRBV29-1	-	TRBJ2-3	-	TGCAGCGTTGTACAGGCTAGCACAGATACGCAGTATTTT	CSVVQASTDTQYF
TRBV15	TRBD2	TRBJ2-3	-	TGTGCCACCAGCAGAGACCCGACTAGCGGGAGAGATACGCAGTATTTT	CATSRDPTSGRDTQYF
TRBV2	-	TRBJ1-5	-	TGTGTCAGCAGTCTTTGGGCGAATCAGCCCCAGCATTTT	CVSSLWANQPQHF
TRBV5-1	-	TRBJ2-6	-	TGCGCCAGCAGCTTGCTTCTAGCGACCGGGGCCAACGTCCTGACTTTC	CASSLLLATGANVLTF
TRBV9	TRBD1	TRBJ1-1	once	TGTGCCAGCAGCGCACAGGGGTCAAACACTGAAGCTTTCTTT	CASSAQGSNTEAFF
TRBV7-7	TRBD2	TRBJ2-1	-	TGTGCCAGCAGCTTGGTAGCGGGGTCGGTTGAGCAGTTCTTC	CASSLVAGSVEQFF
TRBV6-1	-	TRBJ2-7	-	TGTGCCAGCACCCAGGGGGGTACTATTTCCGAGCAGTACTTC	CASTQGGTISEQYF
TRBV29-1	TRBD1	TRBJ1-2	-	TGCAGCGTTGATGCTCCGGGACAGAGTCACTATGGCTACACCTTC	CSVDAPGQSHYGYTF
TRBV12-5	-	TRBJ1-2	-	TGTGCTAGTGGTTTGCTCTACAGTATCTATGGCTACACCTTC	CASGLLYSIYGYTF
TRBV18	-	TRBJ1-1	-	TGTGCCAGCTCACCGCCCTCCCAGAAGAACACTGAAGCTTTCTTT	CASSPPSQKNTEAFF
TRBV4-1	-	TRBJ2-2	once	TGCGCCAGCAGCCAGCGTAGCGGCTTGAACACCGGGGAGCTGTTTTTT	CASSQRSGLNTGELFF
TRBV2	TRBD2	TRBJ2-7	-	TGTGCCAGCAGTGATTATGGGACTAGCGGTTCCTACGAGCAGTACTTC	CASSDYGTSGSYEQYF
TRBV11-2	-	TRBJ1-5	-	TGTGCCAGCAGCTTAGTAGATCAGCCCCAGCATTTT	CASSLVDQPQHF
TRBV10-3	TRBD1	TRBJ1-6	-	TGTGCCATCGGGACAGAGTCGTCACCCCTCCACTTT	CAIGTESSPLHF
TRBV5-1	TRBD2	TRBJ2-1	-	TGCGCCAGCAAGCCCTCCGGGGGGTTTTGGGAGCAGTTCTTC	CASKPSGGFWEQFF
TRBV27	TRBD1	TRBJ2-1	-	TGTGCCAGCGGCCAGTTGGGGGACAGTCCGGATGAGCAGTTCTTC	CASGQLGDSPDEQFF
TRBV30	-	TRBJ1-2	few	TGTGCCTGGGCAGGGAGGATTTGGAGTTATGGCTACACCTTC	CAWAGRIWSYGYTF
TRBV15	-	TRBJ2-7	once	TGTGCCACCAGCGACTCGTCAGGGTCTGACGAGCAGTACTTC	CATSDSSGSDEQYF
TRBV10-2	TRBD1	TRBJ1-1	-	TGCGCCAGCAGCGCGACAGGGGTCCCCACTGAAGCTTTCTTT	CASSATGVPTEAFF
TRBV7-9	-	TRBJ2-6	-	TGTGCCAGCAGCTCTTCTGGGGCCAACGTCCTGACTTTC	CASSSSGANVLTF
TRBV9	-	TRBJ2-7	-	TGTGCCAGCACCAGGGGGGCTAGTACTTTGTACGAGCAGTACTTC	CASTRGASTLYEQYF
TRBV5-4	TRBD2	TRBJ2-7	once	TGTGCCAGCAGCGCCACTAGCGGGAGGTCTTCCTACGAGCAGTACTTC	CASSATSGRSSYEQYF
TRBV2	-	TRBJ1-5	-	TGTGCCAGCAGCGCACAAGGACAGAACAATCAGCCCCAGCATTTT	CASSAQGQNNQPQHF
TRBV5-1	-	TRBJ2-7	once	TGCGCCAGCAGCTTGGTTGGCGGTAGAGACTCCTACGAGCAGTACTTC	CASSLVGGRDSYEQYF
TRBV5-1	TRBD2	TRBJ2-7	-	TGCGCCAGCAGCTTCGGACTAGCGGGAAGCGAGCAGTACTTC	CASSFGLAGSEQYF
TRBV6-4	-	TRBJ2-3	-	TGTGCCAGCAGTGCTAGTAGCACAGATACGCAGTATTTT	CASSASSTDTQYF
TRBV10-3	TRBD1	TRBJ1-2	few	TGTGCCATCAGTGAGACAGGGGCAGGCTACACCTTC	CAISETGAGYTF
TRBV15	TRBD1	TRBJ2-7	-	TGTGCCACCAGCTCGCCGACAGGGGCTGCGTTGGACGAGCAGTACTTC	CATSSPTGAALDEQYF
TRBV27	TRBD2	TRBJ2-7	-	TGTGCCAGCAGTCTGGGCAGTAGCGGGAGCGAGCAGTACTTC	CASSLGSSGSEQYF
TRBV10-3	-	TRBJ1-2	-	TGTGCCATCAGTGAGCGGGTCCCTAACTATGGCTACACCTTC	CAISERVPNYGYTF
TRBV27	TRBD2	TRBJ2-3	-	TGTGCCAGCAGTCCGGGGGGAGGTACGCAGTATTTT	CASSPGGGTQYF
TRBV29-1	TRBD2	TRBJ2-5	-	TGCAGCGTTGTAAGGACTAGGGGTGAGACCCAGTACTTC	CSVVRTRGETQYF